These T cell receptor beta chains were read from a single sample in a study of neurological immune-mediated disorders. TCRdb independently ran MiXCR on the 5' RACE reads; one entry per CDR3 protein. This sample carries tens of thousands of distinct CDR3 sequences, 3% to 4% of them seen once, and the ten largest clones take 3.7%. The specimen sequenced was PBMCs. The source is a man in his forties with multiple sclerosis. Each CDR3 is given with its conserved first and last residue. The D gene is left open where the match is weak. Size is stated for part of the rows, as once, few or many counts, or as a class when the clone is expanded.

TRBV5-6	.	many	TRBJ1-1	CASSLGTVEAFF	TGTGCCAGCAGCTTGGGGACAGTTGAAGCTTTCTTT
TRBV7-2	.	many	TRBJ2-3	CASSRRDGRTDTQYF	TGTGCCAGCAGCCGGAGGGACGGCCGTACAGATACGCAGTATTTT
TRBV12-3/TRBV12-4	.	many	TRBJ1-5	CASKGEGQPQHF	TGTGCCAGCAAGGGGGAGGGGCAGCCCCAGCATTTT
TRBV6-6	.	many	TRBJ2-7	CASSYGDGEQYF	TGTGCCAGCAGTTACGGGGACGGCGAGCAGTACTTC
TRBV30	.	many	TRBJ1-1	CAWESNTEAFF	TGTGCCTGGGAGTCGAACACTGAAGCTTTCTTT
TRBV5-1	.	many	TRBJ2-1	CASSSGSPYNEQFF	TGCGCCAGCAGTAGCGGTTCGCCTTACAATGAGCAGTTCTTC
TRBV5-1	TRBD1	many	TRBJ1-1	CASSWDRGLYVNTEAFF	TGCGCCAGCAGCTGGGACAGGGGGCTGTATGTAAACACTGAAGCTTTCTTT
TRBV7-6	TRBD1	many	TRBJ1-2	CASRYHDRGDYGYTF	TGTGCCAGCAGGTACCATGACAGGGGTGACTATGGCTACACCTTC
TRBV20-1	TRBD1	many	TRBJ1-2	CSARTGYLNYGYTF	TGCAGTGCTAGGACAGGGTACCTTAACTATGGCTACACCTTC
TRBV5-1	.	many	TRBJ2-3	CASSSQSRSTDTQYF	TGCGCCAGCAGCTCCCAATCCAGGAGCACAGATACGCAGTATTTT
TRBV3-1	.	many	TRBJ2-7	CASSQGTDPTEQYF	TGTGCCAGCAGCCAAGGGACAGACCCGACTGAGCAGTACTTC
TRBV27	.	.	TRBJ2-3	CASGGLRLKWVDTQYF	TGTGCCAGCGGGGGGTTGCGGCTTAAGTGGGTGGATACGCAGTATTTT
TRBV10-3	TRBD2	many	TRBJ2-1	CAISDGLAGGPNEQFF	TGTGCCATCAGTGATGGGTTAGCGGGAGGGCCCAATGAGCAGTTCTTC
TRBV2	.	many	TRBJ2-1	CASTESIGPQRVQFF	TGTGCCAGCACTGAAAGTATAGGACCTCAAAGGGTACAGTTCTTC
TRBV7-9	.	many	TRBJ2-2	CASSLVDLLTGELFF	TGTGCCAGCAGCTTAGTAGACCTACTCACCGGGGAGCTGTTTTTT
TRBV5-1	TRBD1	many	TRBJ1-2	CASSFSGTGLNGYTF	TGCGCCAGCAGCTTCTCCGGGACAGGGCTCAATGGCTACACCTTC